This TCR beta chain was obtained from a study of cytomegalovirus exposure and HLA in healthy donors (dated by TCRdb to 2016 to 2017). Notes on the research overall: An earlier analysis of about 560 of the donors reported approximately 280 Gb of sequence data and 117 million unique TCR beta sequences obtained from approximately 180 million T cells. Donor age, sex, ethnicity and CMV serostatus were compiled together with the repertoire data. Every discovery cohort repertoire had been produced on one sequencing platform. An earlier analysis of 500 to 650 of the donors applied high-throughput TCR beta sequencing to assess whether each TCR beta V gene segment acted as functional or pseudogenic. Using immunosequencing, the study profiled T cell repertoires from roughly 650 subjects and related those repertoires to cytomegalovirus serostatus. The aim of the study was to test whether cataloging public T cell receptors could identify signatures of past pathogen exposure. In addition to the first cohort of 666 subjects, a separate validation cohort of 100 to 150 different subjects was used. The later analysis used no new phenotypic data to find candidate immune exposures, relying instead on TCR beta sequences and their occurrence across donors. An early release covering 550 to 650 HLA-typed donors comprised about 300 gigabases of sequencing data and 85 million to 100 million unique TCR sequences. HLA typing included class I and class II loci at four-digit resolution. A handful of DR-DQ haplotypes were handled as single units for association and clustering because linkage in the cohort was strong. Typing coverage differed by locus: A, B, C, DRB1 and DQB1 were typed in roughly 629-640 donors, DQA1 in roughly 510, DPA1 in around 580, and DPB1 in just under 490. To predict cytomegalovirus infection status, the study combined high-throughput TCR immunosequencing, statistical association of individual TCRs with disease status, and machine learning. In a later genetic analysis, genome-wide SNP genotypes for 398 of the 666 donors were used, and that subset was treated as a discovery cohort. In a later analysis, previously published TCR beta repertoires from hundreds of donors were re-analyzed and high-resolution HLA genotyping was added so that TCR occurrence patterns could be studied. On average, around 240,000 unique TCR beta nucleotide sequences were sequenced per donor among several hundred genotyped donors of the cohort, with around 19% of those sequences being non-productive. The genetic ancestry cluster associated with self-reported Caucasian donors included over 65% of the approximately 410 genotyped donors.

With regard to this clone: No antigen is known for it. No much larger clone is present one base from it, and per-base qualities are unavailable.

The cohort was made up of roughly 670 healthy bone marrow donors. At the time of sampling, every cohort member was nominally healthy, though immune exposures that went unrecorded were likely present. The donor tested CMV seropositive and was one of the 289 seropositive cohort members. Each donor provided a peripheral blood sample, and peripheral blood mononuclear cells were used for TCR beta sequencing. Genomic DNA extraction from the blood cell samples was performed with the Qiagen DNeasy Blood Extraction Kit. The study at large found these results: Assigning TCR associations to individual alleles was difficult when HLA alleles, especially DR and DQ, strongly co-occurred. For the cohort, immune exposure information was limited to CMV serostatus. This cohort had only TCR beta chains sequenced, and the lack of alpha or paired-chain data limited which features could be detected. The earlier analysis of a few hundred of the donors excluded roughly 16 rarely observed V segments, including chromosome 9 orphons, because counts were too low. According to a later genetic analysis, donors in an Asian-associated ancestry cluster had fewer N-insertions in productive TCRs than the approximately 630-donor mean. Correlated functional status among segregating V segments might reflect linkage disequilibrium, but an unknown experimental factor could not be ruled out. The presence/absence analyses assumed that sequencing depth was roughly uniform across donors, and that assumption may not be true. According to a later analysis, parvovirus B19, influenza, CMV and Epstein-Barr virus appeared linked to several top co-occurrence clusters. In vitro tests confirmed that a few of the cytomegalovirus-associated TCR beta chains recognize cytomegalovirus antigens. HLA typing was unavailable for some donors at each locus, so association tests used only the typed subset. A later analysis associated 16,951 TCR beta sequences with specific HLA alleles at a false discovery rate of 0.05. A cluster of highly shared sequence variants was judged likely to represent a technical artifact of the sequencing pipeline. A further reported finding was that TCR beta sequences accurately predicted the HLA-A and HLA-B alleles for most subjects in the first cohort. According to a later analysis, most CMV-associated TCR beta chains appeared to be HLA-restricted, and the HLA associations seemed to be driven largely by CMV exposure. In an earlier analysis of over 550 of the donors, most TCR beta V segments were observed in productive rearrangements about 90% or about 30% of the time, broadly matching IMGT annotations. While some public TCRs were present in many individuals, most TCR sequences turned up only very rarely across donors. The authors suggested that the approach could potentially be generalized to other disease states and immunological phenotypes. In a later analysis, TCR association rates were found to vary across HLA loci, with the most associated TCRs seen for DRB1 alleles and the fewest for HLA-C alleles. The study gave a list of 150 to 200 TCR beta chains associated with cytomegalovirus. The classifier was reported to diagnose cytomegalovirus status with high specificity and sensitivity in both the original cohort and the validation cohort. In a later analysis, HLA-associated TCR beta chains were found to be more clonally expanded and to have lower generation probabilities than equally common non-associated chains. An association between a missense DCLRE1C variant and V-gene and J-gene trimming of TCR beta chains was found in a later genetic analysis and replicated in an independent cohort.

The library was made by the immunoSEQ multiplex PCR assay. For the multiplex PCR, a mixture combining 60 forward primers for TCR Vbeta segments and 13 reverse primers for TCR Jbeta segments was used. Amplification of the CDR3 region of rearranged TCR beta genes was performed with a multiplex PCR assay on genomic DNA. Amplified TCR beta libraries were sequenced as 87-base-pair reads on the Illumina HiSeq System. The authors' analysis ran thus. A later analysis tallied 75 million to 85 million unique TCR beta chains across the roughly 610 repertoires, and around 10 million of those chains were shared by two or more donors. A nearest-neighbor algorithm error-corrected the raw reads and collapsed the reads into unique sequences, merging closely related sequences to remove PCR and sequencing errors. V, D and J gene segments were assigned by aligning CDR3 sequences to IMGT reference sequences. Each retained sequence needed at least a six-nucleotide match to both a V gene segment and a J gene segment. A rearrangement was called productive if the CDR3 had no stop codons and remained in frame with V and J, and every other rearrangement was called non-productive. CDR3 was defined by IMGT convention, running from the second conserved V-encoded cysteine to the conserved J-encoded phenylalanine. Sequences without an unambiguous match to a single V gene segment were excluded from the earlier analysis of about 640 of the donors. In an earlier analysis of 587 of the donors, V segments were called functional above 56.7% productive rearrangements and were called segregating when the between-donor standard deviation exceeded 5%. A statistical classification framework was built to diagnose cytomegalovirus status from the catalog of TCR beta chain sequences. In a later analysis, V and J genes were assigned by comparing TCR nucleotide sequences against IMGT/GENE-DB human TR gene sequences. In a later analysis, CDR3 sequences and most-parsimonious VDJ recombination scenarios were assigned using the TCRdist pipeline. A later analysis defined each TCR beta chain by its CDR3 amino acid sequence plus V-gene family, and excluded reads lacking a unique V-gene family. To address suspected cross-contamination and a sequencing artifact, a later analysis removed approximately 600 highly shared, low-generation-probability nucleotide sequences. A later analysis calculated a clonal expansion index for each public chain from normalized within-repertoire ranks of inferred template counts. In a later analysis, generation probabilities were computed using a VDJ recombination model fitted to out-of-frame rearrangements, and the results were checked against IGoR. In a later analysis, TCR-TCR, TCR-HLA and TCR-CMV co-occurrence was scored with hypergeometric tests, and a repertoire-size bias correction was applied to TCR pairs. A later analysis estimated false discovery rates by permuting HLA or CMV assignments 20 times. In a later analysis, co-occurring TCRs were grouped using DBSCAN, and TCRdist sequence similarity was added for clustering within HLA-allele-positive subsets. For co-occurrence clustering, repertoires with fewer than 30,000 or more than 120,000 public chains were excluded, along with five repertoires with anomalous nucleotide sharing. As stored in TCRdb, this immuneACCESS dataset retains in-frame rearrangements with V and J assigned. A fraction of the clones does not appear; measured against another copy, unresolved V genes explain less than half of the discrepancy, and the remainder lacks a known reason. V, J and clone size were drawn from that table, and D and trimming were deduced from the DNA. This sample gives approximately 110,000 clones in total; over 70% of them show up just once. The leading ten clones occupy roughly 4.2% of the sample.

Source material: PBMCs. This sequence originates from a woman in her thirties or forties in good health and CMV-seropositive.

The DNA sequence is as follows: TGTGCCAGCAGCCCACGAACTGGGGGCGAATTCCTCCACTTT. Translated, it reads CASSPRTGGEFLHF. The rearrangement joined TRBV7-2 to TRBJ1-6; the D segment could be TRBD1, given 6 matching bases. The CDR3 runs 14 amino acids, cysteine and phenylalanine included. Only the CDR3 portion is preserved as DNA: 42 bases, with reading frame beginning at the first base. The germline ends are 20 bases apart after V is trimmed by 5 bases and J by 15 bases. The CDR1 and CDR2 encoded by the germline V gene are SGHTA and FQGNSA.